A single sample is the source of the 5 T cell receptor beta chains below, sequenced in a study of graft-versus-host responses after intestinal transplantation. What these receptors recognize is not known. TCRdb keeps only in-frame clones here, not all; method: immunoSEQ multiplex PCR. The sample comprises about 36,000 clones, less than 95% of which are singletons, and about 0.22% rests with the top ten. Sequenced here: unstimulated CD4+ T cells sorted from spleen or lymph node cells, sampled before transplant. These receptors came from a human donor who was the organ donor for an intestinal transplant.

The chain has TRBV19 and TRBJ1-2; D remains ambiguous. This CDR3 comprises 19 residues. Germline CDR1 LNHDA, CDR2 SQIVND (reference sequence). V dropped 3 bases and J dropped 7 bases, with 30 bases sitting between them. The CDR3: CASSISQRTQAFPFRGYTF. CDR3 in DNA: TGTGCCAGTAGTATTTCTCAGAGGACCCAGGCCTTCCCTTTCCGTGGCTACACCTTC.

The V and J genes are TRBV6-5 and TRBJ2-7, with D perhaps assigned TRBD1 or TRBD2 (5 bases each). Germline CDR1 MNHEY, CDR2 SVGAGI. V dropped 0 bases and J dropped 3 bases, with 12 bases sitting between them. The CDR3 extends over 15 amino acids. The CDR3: CASSYSMQGVYEQYF. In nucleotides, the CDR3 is TGTGCCAGCAGTTACTCGATGCAGGGAGTCTACGAGCAGTACTTC.

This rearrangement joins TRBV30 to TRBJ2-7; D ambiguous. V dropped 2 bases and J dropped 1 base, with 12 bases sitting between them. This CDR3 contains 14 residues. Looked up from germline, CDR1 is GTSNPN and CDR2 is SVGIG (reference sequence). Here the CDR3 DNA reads TGTGCCTGGAGTACGGGCCTGTTATCCTACGAGCAGTACTTC. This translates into CAWSTGLLSYEQYF.

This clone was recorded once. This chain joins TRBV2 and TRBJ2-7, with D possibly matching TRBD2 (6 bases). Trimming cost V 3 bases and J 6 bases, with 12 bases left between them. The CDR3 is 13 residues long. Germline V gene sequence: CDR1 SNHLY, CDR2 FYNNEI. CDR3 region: CASSDSWRGEQYF. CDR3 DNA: TGTGCCAGCAGTGATAGCTGGAGGGGCGAGCAGTACTTC.

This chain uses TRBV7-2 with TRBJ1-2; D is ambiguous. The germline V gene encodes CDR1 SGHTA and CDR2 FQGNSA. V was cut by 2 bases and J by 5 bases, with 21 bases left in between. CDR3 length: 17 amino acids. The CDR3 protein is CASSLSAGDRLGYGYTF. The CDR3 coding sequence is TGTGCCAGCAGCTTATCGGCAGGAGATAGGTTGGGTTATGGCTACACCTTC.